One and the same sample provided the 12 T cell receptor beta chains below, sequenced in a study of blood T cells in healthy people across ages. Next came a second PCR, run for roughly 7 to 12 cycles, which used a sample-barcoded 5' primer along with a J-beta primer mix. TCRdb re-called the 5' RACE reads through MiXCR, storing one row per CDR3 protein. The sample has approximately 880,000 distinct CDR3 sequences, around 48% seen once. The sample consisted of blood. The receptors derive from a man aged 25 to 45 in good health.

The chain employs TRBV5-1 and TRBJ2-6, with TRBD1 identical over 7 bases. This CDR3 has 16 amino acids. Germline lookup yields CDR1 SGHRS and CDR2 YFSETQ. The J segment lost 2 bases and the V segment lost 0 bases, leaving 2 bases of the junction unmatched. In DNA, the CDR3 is TGCGCCAGCAGCTTGGTGACAGGGCCTGGGGCCAACGTCCTGACTTTC. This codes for CASSLVTGPGANVLTF.

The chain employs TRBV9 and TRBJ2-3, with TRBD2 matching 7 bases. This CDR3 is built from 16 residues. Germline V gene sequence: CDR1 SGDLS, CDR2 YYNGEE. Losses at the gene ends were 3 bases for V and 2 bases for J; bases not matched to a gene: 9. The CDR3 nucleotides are TGTGCCAGCAGCGCCTCGGGGGGAGCCCTCACAGATACGCAGTATTTT. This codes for CASSASGGALTDTQYF.

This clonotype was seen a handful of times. This CDR3 is CASSLRTSAGGGTDTQYF. CDR3 nucleotides: TGTGCCAGCAGTTTAAGGACATCAGCGGGGGGAGGCACAGATACGCAGTATTTT. J is TRBJ2-3 and V is TRBV27; TRBD2 agrees at 9 bases. V shed 2 bases, J shed 1 base, and the junction held 10 bases outside the gene matches. The CDR3 extends over 18 amino acids. In germline, CDR1 is MNHEY, CDR2 SMNVEV (reference sequence).

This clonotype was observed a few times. CDR3 DNA sequence: TGTGCCAGCAGCGTAGTGAAAGCTAATGAGCAGTTCTTC. This codes for CASSVVKANEQFF. The chain recombines TRBV9 with TRBJ2-1; D is unclear. The CDR3 loop spans 13 amino acids. The V end was cut by 0 bases, the J end by 7 bases, with 8 bases between. Germline V gives CDR1 SGDLS, CDR2 YYNGEE. The full variable domain, completed using reference TRBV9 and TRBJ2-1, is DSGVTQTPKHLITATGQRVTLRCSPRSGDLSVYWYQQSLDQGLQFLIQYYNGEERAKGNILERFSAQQFPDLHSELNLSSLELGDSALYFCASSVVKANEQFFGPGTRLTVL.

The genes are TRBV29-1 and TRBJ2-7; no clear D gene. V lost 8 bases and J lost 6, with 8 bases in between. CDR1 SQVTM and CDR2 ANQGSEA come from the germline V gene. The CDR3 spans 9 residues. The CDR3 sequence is CSPVCEQYF. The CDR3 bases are TGCAGCCCGGTCTGCGAGCAGTACTTC.

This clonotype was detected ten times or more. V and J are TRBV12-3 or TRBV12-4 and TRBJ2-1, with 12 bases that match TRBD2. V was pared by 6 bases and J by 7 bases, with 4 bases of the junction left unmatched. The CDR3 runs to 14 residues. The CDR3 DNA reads TGTGCCAGCAGACTAGCGGGGGGCCGGAATGAGCAGTTCTTC. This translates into CASRLAGGRNEQFF.

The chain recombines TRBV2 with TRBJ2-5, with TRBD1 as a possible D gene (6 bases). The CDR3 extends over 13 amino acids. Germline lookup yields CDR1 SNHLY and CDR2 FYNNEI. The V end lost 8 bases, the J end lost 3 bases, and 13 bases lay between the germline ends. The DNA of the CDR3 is TGTGCCAGCGTTAGACAGGTCGAAGAGACCCAGTACTTC. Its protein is CASVRQVEETQYF. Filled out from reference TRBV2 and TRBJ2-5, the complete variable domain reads EPEVTQTPSHQVTQMGQEVILRCVPISNHLYFYWYRQILGQKVEFLVSFYNNEISEKSEIFDDQFSVERPDGSNFTLKIRSTKLEDSAMYFCASVRQVEETQYFGPGTRLLVL.

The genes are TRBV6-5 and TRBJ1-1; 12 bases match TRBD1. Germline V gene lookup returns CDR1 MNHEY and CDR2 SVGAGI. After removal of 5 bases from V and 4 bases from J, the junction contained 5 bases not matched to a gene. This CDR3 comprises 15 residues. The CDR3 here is CASSGTGGGGTEAFF. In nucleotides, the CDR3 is TGTGCCAGCAGTGGGACAGGGGGCGGAGGCACTGAAGCTTTCTTT.

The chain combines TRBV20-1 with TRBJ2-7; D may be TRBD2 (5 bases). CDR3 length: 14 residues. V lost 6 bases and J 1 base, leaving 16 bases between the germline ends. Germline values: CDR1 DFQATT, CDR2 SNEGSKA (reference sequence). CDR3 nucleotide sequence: TGCAGTGCCCGACCTCGAGGGCCTTCCTACGAGCAGTACTTC. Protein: CSARPRGPSYEQYF.

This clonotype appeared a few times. The CDR3 DNA reads as TGCGCCAGCAGTTCAAGCGGGGGGACTACTAGCACAGATACGCAGTATTTT. Its translation: CASSSSGGTTSTDTQYF. This chain links TRBV5-1 with TRBJ2-3; 9 bases are shared with TRBD2. Trimming took 5 bases from V and 0 from J; bases not matched to a gene: 10. From germline, CDR1 is SGHRS and CDR2 YFSETQ. This CDR3 is built from 17 residues.

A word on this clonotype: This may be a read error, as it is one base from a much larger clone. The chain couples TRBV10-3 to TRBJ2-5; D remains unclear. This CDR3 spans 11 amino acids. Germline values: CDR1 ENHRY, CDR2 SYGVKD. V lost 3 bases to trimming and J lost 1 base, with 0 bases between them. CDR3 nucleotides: TGTGCCATCAGTGACCAAGAGACCCAGTACTTC. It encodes CAISDQETQYF.

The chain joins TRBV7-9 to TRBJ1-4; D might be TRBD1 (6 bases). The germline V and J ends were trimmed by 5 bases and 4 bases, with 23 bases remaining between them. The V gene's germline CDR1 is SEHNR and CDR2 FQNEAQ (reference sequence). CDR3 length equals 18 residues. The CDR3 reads CASSRSLDLRGGNEKLFF. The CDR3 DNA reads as TGTGCCAGCAGCAGATCCCTAGACCTTAGGGGGGGTAATGAAAAACTGTTTTTT.